One and the same sample provided the 7 T cell receptor beta chains below, sequenced in a study of preoperative IRX-2 immunotherapy in early breast cancer. Sequencing was performed with immunoSEQ multiplex PCR; in TCRdb, only in-frame clones are kept and a portion is missing. The sample consists of 3,000 to 4,000 clones, more than 75% of them appearing once. Treatment defined: preoperative locoregional IRX-2 cytokine immunotherapy. Sequencing used tumor tissue, obtained after IRX-2 immunotherapy. Receptors were obtained from a human donor with breast cancer.

This sequence joins TRBV11-3 and TRBJ2-3, with TRBD2 identical over 9 bases. CDR3 size: 15 residues. J gave up 4 bases and V 2 bases, and 4 bases lay outside the gene matches. Germline loops: CDR1 SGHNT, CDR2 YENEEA. The CDR3 region is CASSLQREVSDTQYF. CDR3 DNA sequence: TGTGCCAGCAGCTTACAGCGGGAGGTATCAGATACGCAGTATTTT.

The rearrangement uses TRBV28 and TRBJ2-7; possible D gene TRBD1, 5 bases. Trimming removed 7 bases from V and 4 bases from J, with 14 bases in between. The CDR3 length is 13 residues. In germline, CDR1 is MDHEN, CDR2 SYDVKM. The CDR3 is CASIPTVSYEQYF. CDR3 nucleotide sequence: TGTGCCAGCATCCCGACAGTTTCATACGAGCAGTACTTC.

This chain links TRBV5-1 with TRBJ1-1; D gene unclear. The V end was cut by 0 bases, the J end by 2 bases, with 8 bases between. Germline V gene lookup returns CDR1 SGHRS and CDR2 YFSETQ. This CDR3 comprises 14 residues. The CDR3 DNA reads TGCGCCAGCAGCTTGGCCCCGTCAAACACTGAAGCTTTCTTT. It codes for CASSLAPSNTEAFF. Looking up the rest from reference TRBV5-1 and TRBJ1-1 gives the full variable domain: KAGVTQTPRYLIKTRGQQVTLSCSPISGHRSVSWYQQTPGQGLQFLFEYFSETQRNKGNFPGRFSGRQFSNSRSEMNVSTLELGDSALYLCASSLAPSNTEAFFGQGTRLTVV.

The chain uses TRBV6-8 and TRBJ1-6, with a tentative D call TRBD1 (6 bases). This CDR3 region has 13 residues. From germline, CDR1 is MNHGY and CDR2 SAAAGT. Trimming took off 2 bases at V and 11 bases at J, with 10 bases between the two ends. As DNA, the CDR3 is TGTGCCAGCAGTTACACGGGGGCAACACCCCTCCACTTT. It encodes CASSYTGATPLHF.

This chain uses TRBV11-3 with TRBJ1-3; tentatively, D is TRBD1 (6 bases). Germline V gene sequence: CDR1 SGHNT, CDR2 YENEEA. Trimming cost V 5 bases and J 2 bases, with 16 bases left between them. CDR3 length: 16 amino acids. CDR3 sequence: CASSGAGHPPGNTIYF. CDR3 in DNA: TGTGCCAGCAGCGGAGCGGGACATCCACCTGGAAACACCATATATTTT.

This clone was found a few times. V gene TRBV19 combines with J gene TRBJ1-5; 8 nucleotides line up with TRBD1. The germline V gene encodes CDR1 LNHDA and CDR2 SQIVND (reference sequence). Trimming at V came to 6 bases and at J to 6 bases, leaving 10 bases not matched to a gene. The CDR3 spans 15 residues. Here the CDR3 DNA reads TGTGCCAGTAGACGGGCAGGGGGCGTCGGTCAGCCCCAGCATTTT. Translated: CASRRAGGVGQPQHF.

The DNA of the CDR3 is TGTGCCAGCAGCCAAAACCCGGGGGCAGATACGCAGTATTTT. This sequence encodes CASSQNPGADTQYF. The genes are TRBV11-3 and TRBJ2-3, with D possibly being TRBD2 (6 bases). V was cut by 5 bases and J by 4 bases, with 13 bases left in between. From germline, CDR1 is SGHNT and CDR2 YENEEA. The CDR3 totals 14 residues. The variable domain in full, completed from reference TRBV11-3 and TRBJ2-3, reads EAGVVQSPRYKIIEKKQPVAFWCNPISGHNTLYWYLQNLGQGPELLIRYENEEAVDDSQLPKDRFSAERLKGVDSTLKIQPAELGDSAVYLCASSQNPGADTQYFGPGTRLTVL.